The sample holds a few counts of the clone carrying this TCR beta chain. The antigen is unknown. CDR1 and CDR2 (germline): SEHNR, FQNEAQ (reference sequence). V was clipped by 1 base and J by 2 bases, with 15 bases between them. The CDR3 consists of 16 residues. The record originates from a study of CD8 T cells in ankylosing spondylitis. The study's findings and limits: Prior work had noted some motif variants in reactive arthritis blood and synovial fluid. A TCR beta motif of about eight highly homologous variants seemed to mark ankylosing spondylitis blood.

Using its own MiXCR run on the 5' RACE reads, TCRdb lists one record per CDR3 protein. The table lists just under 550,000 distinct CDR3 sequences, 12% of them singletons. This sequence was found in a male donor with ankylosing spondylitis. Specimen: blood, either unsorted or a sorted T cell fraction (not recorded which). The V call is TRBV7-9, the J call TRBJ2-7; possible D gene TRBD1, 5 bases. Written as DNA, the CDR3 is TGTGCCAGCAGCTTAGTCGTAGGCAGGGCGCCCTACGAGCAGTACTTC. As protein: CASSLVVGRAPYEQYF.